The 5 T cell receptor beta chains presented below share a single source sample, sequenced in a study of T cell repertoires in cytomegalovirus infection. Their cognate antigens are unknown. TCRdb fed the reads into MiXCR, producing one record per CDR3 protein. Here the sample spans around 800,000 distinct CDR3 sequences, about 33% being singletons. Sequencing was performed on cultured CD8+ T cells from PBMCs, taken from culture after CMV antigen stimulation. The receptors were sampled from a human donor in good health (CMV status not recorded). Some clones in this sample may be carry-over from other donors' samples.

This clonotype appeared many times. This chain links TRBV6-1 with TRBJ2-7, with 7 bases lining up with TRBD1. This CDR3 is 14 amino acids long. Germline values: CDR1 MNHNS, CDR2 SASEGT. The V gene end was trimmed by 6 bases and the J gene end by 3 bases; junction bases not matched to a gene: 8. The CDR3 reads CASSRVQGVYEQYV. For the CDR3, the DNA is TGTGCCAGCAGCCGAGTTCAGGGGGTCTACGAGCAGTACGTC.

The chain recombines TRBV20-1 with TRBJ2-2, with D uncertain. The V end lost 2 bases, the J end lost 6 bases, and 13 bases lay between the germline ends. CDR3 length: 14 residues. Germline-derived CDR1 and CDR2 are DFQATT and SNEGSKA (reference sequence). In DNA, the CDR3 is TGCAGTGCTAGATCCTCAGAGTGGGCCGGGGAGCTGTTTTTT. Its protein product is CSARSSEWAGELFF.

The chain employs TRBV6-5 and TRBJ1-2; D remains ambiguous. The length of the CDR3 is 17 residues. Trimming stripped 0 bases from V and 0 bases from J, with 14 bases between. Germline CDR1 reads MNHEY; CDR2 reads SVGAGI. CDR3: CASSYSGIPSANYGYTF. For the CDR3, the DNA is TGTGCCAGCAGTTACTCCGGGATTCCCTCAGCTAACTATGGCTACACCTTC.

The rearrangement uses TRBV6-6 and TRBJ2-5; the match to TRBD2 covers 9 bases. Unmatched junction bases numbered 9, after V lost 4 bases and J lost 0 bases. This CDR3 is built from 17 residues. Germline CDR1 reads MNHNY; CDR2 reads SVGAGI (reference sequence). CDR3 protein: CASSSPPSGVYQETQYF. CDR3 bases: TGTGCCAGCAGTTCTCCTCCTAGCGGGGTGTACCAAGAGACCCAGTACTTC.

The gene calls are TRBV29-1 and TRBJ1-1; D is undetermined. The CDR3 length is 11 residues. Per germline, CDR1 SQVTM and CDR2 ANQGSEA. Between the trimmed V and J ends, which lost 7 bases and 1 base, there was a span of 7 bases. CDR3 in DNA: TGCAGCGGCTTCAAGAACACTGAAGCTTTCTTT. It codes for CSGFKNTEAFF. Full variable domain (rest looked up from reference TRBV29-1 and TRBJ1-1): SAVISQKPSRDICQRGTSLTIQCQVDSQVTMMFWYRQQPGQSLTLIATANQGSEATYESGFVIDKFPISRPNLTFSTLTVSNMSPEDSSIYLCSGFKNTEAFFGQGTRLTVV.